This TCR beta chain was obtained from a study of PD-L1 blockade in urothelial cancer. For the study at large: Each participant's history included 0 to 3 prior chemotherapy regimens. T cells were recovered from blood samples at a median of roughly 150,000.

Spiking each PCR with synthetic TCR analog templates was performed. Data came from immunoSEQ multiplex PCR; TCRdb stores just in-frame clones and leaves some out. This table has about 30,000 clones, 79% appearing once. The time point was: peripheral blood 6 weeks after treatment start. V lost 6 bases and J 2 bases, leaving 20 bases between the germline ends. This CDR3 region has 16 residues. Per the germline V gene, CDR1 is GTSNPN and CDR2 is SVGIG (reference sequence). This receptor was taken from a man aged 70-80 years with urothelial cancer. The sample here was PBMCs, taken around atezolizumab (anti-PD-L1) treatment. The rearrangement uses TRBV30 and TRBJ1-3; D possibly corresponds to TRBD1 (6 bases). DNA of the CDR3: TGTGCCTGCCAGACAGGCGGTTATCTGGCTGGAAACACCATATATTTT. Its protein product is CACQTGGYLAGNTIYF. The variable domain in full, completed from reference TRBV30 and TRBJ1-3, reads SQTIHQWPATLVQPVGSPLSLECTVEGTSNPNLYWYRQAAGRGLQLLFYSVGIGQISSEVPQNLSASRPQDRQFILSSKKLLLSDSGFYLCACQTGGYLAGNTIYFGEGSWLTVV.